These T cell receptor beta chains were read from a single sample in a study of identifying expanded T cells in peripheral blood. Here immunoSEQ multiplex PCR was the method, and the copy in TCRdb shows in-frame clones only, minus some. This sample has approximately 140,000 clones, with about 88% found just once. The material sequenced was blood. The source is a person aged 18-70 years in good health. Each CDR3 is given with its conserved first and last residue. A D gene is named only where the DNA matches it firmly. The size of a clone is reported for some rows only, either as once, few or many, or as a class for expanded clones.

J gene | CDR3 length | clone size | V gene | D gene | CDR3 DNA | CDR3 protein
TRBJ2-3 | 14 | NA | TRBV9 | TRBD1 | TGTGCCAGCAGCTTATCACGACAGGGGGATACGCAGTATTTT | CASSLSRQGDTQYF
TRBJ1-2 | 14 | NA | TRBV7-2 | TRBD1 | TGTGCCAGCAGCTCCAGGGGGCTGGGCTATGGCTACACCTTC | CASSSRGLGYGYTF
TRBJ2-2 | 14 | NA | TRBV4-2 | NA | TGTGCCAGCCAAAAAGGCGCGAACACCGGGGAGCTGTTTTTT | CASQKGANTGELFF
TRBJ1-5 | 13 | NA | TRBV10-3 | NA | TGTGCCATCAGTGAAGTGGTGGATCAGCCCCAGCATTTT | CAISEVVDQPQHF
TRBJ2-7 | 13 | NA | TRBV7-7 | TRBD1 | TGTGCCAGCAGCAGACAGGGTAAAGACGAGCAGTACTTC | CASSRQGKDEQYF
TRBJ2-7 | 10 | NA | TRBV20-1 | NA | TGCAGTGCCGACAACTACGAGCAGTACTTC | CSADNYEQYF
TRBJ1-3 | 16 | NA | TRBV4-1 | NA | TGCGCCAGCAGCCTCCTGGCAGAGAGCTCTGGAAACACCATATATTTT | CASSLLAESSGNTIYF
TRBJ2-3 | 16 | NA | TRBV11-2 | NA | TGTGCCAGCAGTCGGACGCGGGGTGGGGGCACAGATACGCAGTATTTT | CASSRTRGGGTDTQYF
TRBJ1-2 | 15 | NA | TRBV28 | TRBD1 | TGTGCCAGCAGTTCGGGACAGGGGGTCTTCTATGGCTACACCTTC | CASSSGQGVFYGYTF
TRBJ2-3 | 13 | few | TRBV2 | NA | TGTGCCAGTTCGGGCCTGGTCACAGATACGCAGTATTTT | CASSGLVTDTQYF
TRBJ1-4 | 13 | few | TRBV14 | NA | TGTGCCAGCAGCCCCCCCTGGGATGAAAAACTGTTTTTT | CASSPPWDEKLFF
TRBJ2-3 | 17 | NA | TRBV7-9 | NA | TGTGCCAGCAGCTTATCCCCCGGGGCGGCAAGCACAGATACGCAGTATTTT | CASSLSPGAASTDTQYF